The next 2 T cell receptor beta chains were all read from a single sample in a study of blood T cell repertoires in COVID-19 (dated by TCRdb to the early 2020s). The method was the immunoSEQ multiplex PCR assay. Imported from immuneACCESS, the table was reduced by TCRdb to in-frame sequences with V and J called. These copies leave out some clones; in studies compared against another copy, an unresolved V gene accounts for under half, and the cause of the remainder is not known. Here the sample has 250,000 to 300,000 clones; just under 90% occur a single time. Roughly 10% of the sample lies in the top ten. Sample: peripheral blood. These receptors were taken from a woman between 25 and 40 years old with COVID-19, enrolled during active disease.

The rearrangement links TRBV5-1 to TRBJ2-1; weak D call: TRBD2 (6 bases). Trimming cost V 4 bases and J 7 bases, with 15 bases left between them. Germline assignment: CDR1 SGHRS and CDR2 YFSETQ. The length of the CDR3 is 14 residues. DNA of the CDR3: TGCGCCAGCAGCCCGCAGGGACTTTGGAATGAGCAGTTCTTC. Its translation is CASSPQGLWNEQFF.

The V call is TRBV10-1, the J call TRBJ2-3, with D unclear. V lost 4 bases and J 4 bases, leaving 3 bases between the germline ends. Germline V lookup: CDR1 WNHNN, CDR2 SYGVQD (reference sequence). CDR3 size: 11 residues. DNA of the CDR3: TGCGCCAGCAGTGTAGCAGATACGCAGTATTTT. It yields the protein CASSVADTQYF.